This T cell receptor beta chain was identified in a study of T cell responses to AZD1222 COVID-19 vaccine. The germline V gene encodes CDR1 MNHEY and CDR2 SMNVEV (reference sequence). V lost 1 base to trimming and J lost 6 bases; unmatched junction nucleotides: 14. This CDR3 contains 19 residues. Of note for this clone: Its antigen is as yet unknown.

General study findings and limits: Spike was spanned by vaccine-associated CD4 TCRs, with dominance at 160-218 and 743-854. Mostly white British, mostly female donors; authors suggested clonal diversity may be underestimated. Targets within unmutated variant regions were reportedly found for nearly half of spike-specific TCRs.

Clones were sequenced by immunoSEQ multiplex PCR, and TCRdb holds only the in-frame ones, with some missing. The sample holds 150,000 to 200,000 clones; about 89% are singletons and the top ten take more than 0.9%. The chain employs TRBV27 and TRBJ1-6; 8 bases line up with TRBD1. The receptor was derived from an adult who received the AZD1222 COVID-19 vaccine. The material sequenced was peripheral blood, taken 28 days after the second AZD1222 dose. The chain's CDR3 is CASSLFYSTGALLNSPLHF. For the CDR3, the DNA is TGTGCCAGCAGTTTATTCTACTCGACAGGGGCTCTACTTAATTCACCCCTCCACTTT.